A single sample is the source of the 22 T cell receptor beta chains below, sequenced in a study of patients and donors after allogeneic stem cell transplantation. MiXCR was run by TCRdb on the RT-PCR reads, yielding one entry per CDR3 protein. This repertoire shows hundreds of thousands of distinct CDR3 sequences, roughly 16% found once; its top ten account for 6% to 8%. The sample consisted of blood, either unsorted or a sorted T cell fraction (not recorded which). The source of these receptors is a human donor who was either an allogeneic HSCT recipient or a stem cell or donor lymphocyte infusion donor (not recorded which). It is not recorded whose cells these are; they may come from a transplant donor.

About this clonotype: At one end the junction does not follow the germline gene, possibly because of a read error. This chain joins TRBV4-3 and TRBJ1-2; D possibly corresponds to TRBD1 (5 bases). Per the germline V gene, CDR1 is LGHNA and CDR2 is YSLEER. This CDR3 contains 13 residues. DNA for the CDR3: TGCGCCAGCAGCCCTAACAGGCTATATGACTACACCTTC. Translating it yields CASSPNRLYDYTF.

This chain links TRBV6-2 or TRBV6-3 with TRBJ2-7, with TRBD1 matching 11 bases. V was clipped by 5 bases and J by 3 bases; unmatched bases: 6. The CDR3 totals 15 residues. Germline V gene data show CDR1 as MNHEY and CDR2 as SVGEGT. The CDR3 here is CASSPQGQGVYEQYF. In DNA form, the CDR3 reads TGTGCCAGCAGTCCGCAGGGACAGGGGGTCTACGAGCAGTACTTC.

V gene TRBV28 combines with J gene TRBJ1-2, with 9 bases identical to TRBD1. Germline V gives CDR1 MDHEN, CDR2 SYDVKM. The CDR3 consists of 14 residues. Trimming removed 6 bases from V and 6 bases from J; junction bases left unmatched: 8. The CDR3 nucleotides are TGTGCCAGCAGACCCCCCGGGACAGGGAATGGCTACACCTTC. It specifies CASRPPGTGNGYTF.

Only a few counts were recorded for this clonotype. This chain joins TRBV20-1 and TRBJ2-1, with D possibly being TRBD1 or TRBD2 (5 bases each). Germline V gene lookup returns CDR1 DFQATT and CDR2 SNEGSKA (reference sequence). Trimming shortened V by 1 base and J by 7 bases, and 11 bases separated the two germline ends. This CDR3 has 13 residues. For the CDR3, the DNA is TGCAGTGCTAGAGTGGGGACGAGAAATGAGCAGTTCTTC. Protein: CSARVGTRNEQFF.

This clonotype has ten or more counts. This chain uses TRBV20-1 with TRBJ1-2, with D perhaps matching TRBD1 (5 bases). CDR1 and CDR2 from the germline V gene are DFQATT and SNEGSKA (reference sequence). The CDR3 runs to 15 residues. Trimming removed 5 bases from V and 4 bases from J, with 20 bases in between. The CDR3 protein is CSAPVRGREVYGYTF. CDR3 in DNA: TGCAGTGCTCCGGTCCGGGGCAGAGAAGTCTATGGCTACACCTTC.

The rearrangement uses TRBV12-3 or TRBV12-4 and TRBJ1-1; D gene uncertain. The CDR3 covers 15 residues. The V gene lost 3 bases and the J gene lost 4 bases, with 15 bases spanning the gap. CDR3 nucleotide sequence: TGTGCCAGCAGTTTGGGATCGTTGGGGTCCACTGAAGCTTTCTTT. Residues: CASSLGSLGSTEAFF.

The chain couples TRBV20-1 to TRBJ1-2; TRBD1 agrees at 7 bases. Germline trimming cut 5 bases from V and 6 bases from J; bases unmatched to any gene: 9. This CDR3 is 13 amino acids long. Per the germline V gene, CDR1 is DFQATT and CDR2 is SNEGSKA (reference sequence). The CDR3 DNA reads TGCAGTGCTGGGGGGACAGTTCCTCATGGCTACACCTTC. Its protein is CSAGGTVPHGYTF.

This clonotype was observed a few times. This chain uses TRBV7-3 with TRBJ2-2, with D unclear. The germline CDR1 and CDR2 sequences are SGHTA and FQGTGA. The V and J ends lost 2 bases and 4 bases respectively, with 8 bases between them. There are 14 residues in the CDR3. The CDR3 DNA reads as TGTGCCAGCAGCTTACGATGGGGCACCGGGGAGCTGTTTTTT. Its translation: CASSLRWGTGELFF.

The chain employs TRBV20-1 and TRBJ2-7; 12 bases are shared with TRBD2. The CDR3 spans 15 residues. V shed 6 bases and J 2 bases; nucleotides not matched to a gene: 8. CDR1 is DFQATT and CDR2 is SNEGSKA in the germline V gene (reference sequence). Written as DNA, the CDR3 is TGCAGTGCCCCAAGACTAGCGGGAGCCGCCTACGAGCAGTACTTC. Encoded protein: CSAPRLAGAAYEQYF.

The chain combines TRBV2 with TRBJ1-1; D not resolved. Germline lookup yields CDR1 SNHLY and CDR2 FYNNEI. The V gene lost 3 bases and the J gene lost 2 bases, with 13 bases spanning the gap. The CDR3 extends over 15 amino acids. The CDR3 DNA reads TGTGCCAGCAGTGATCGAGTCCGACTAAACACTGAAGCTTTCTTT. This codes for CASSDRVRLNTEAFF.

This clonotype was seen ten or more times. V and J are TRBV7-9 and TRBJ2-1; D call uncertain. Germline V gene data show CDR1 as SEHNR and CDR2 as FQNEAQ (reference sequence). V shed 0 bases and J shed 10 bases, with 4 bases lying between them. CDR3 length: 11 amino acids. This CDR3 is CASSLAREQFF. The DNA for the CDR3 is TGTGCCAGCAGCTTAGCCCGGGAGCAGTTCTTC. Complete variable domain (other parts from reference TRBV7-9 and TRBJ2-1): DTGVSQNPRHKITKRGQNVTFRCDPISEHNRLYWYRQTLGQGPEFLTYFQNEAQLEKSRLLSDRFSAERPKGSFSTLEIQRTEQGDSAMYLCASSLAREQFFGPGTRLTVL.

This clonotype was recorded at least ten times. The J gene is TRBJ2-5, the V gene TRBV7-9, with TRBD2 identical over 9 bases. There are 15 residues in the CDR3. The J segment lost 2 bases and the V segment lost 5 bases, leaving 6 bases of the junction unmatched. The germline V gene encodes CDR1 SEHNR and CDR2 FQNEAQ (reference sequence). This CDR3 is CASSPGLADQETQYF. CDR3 DNA sequence: TGTGCCAGCAGCCCGGGACTAGCAGATCAAGAGACCCAGTACTTC.

This clonotype was detected a few times. CDR3 coding DNA: TGCAGTGCTAGTCCGAGAGAGACCCAGTACTTC. It translates to CSASPRETQYF. This sequence joins TRBV20-1 and TRBJ2-5; D gene uncertain. Germline values: CDR1 DFQATT, CDR2 SNEGSKA (reference sequence). The CDR3 is made up of 11 amino acids. V dropped 3 bases and J dropped 4 bases, with 6 bases sitting between them.

This clonotype appeared a few times. The J gene is TRBJ2-3, the V gene TRBV9; D call uncertain. The length of the CDR3 is 15 residues. CDR1 and CDR2 (germline): SGDLS, YYNGEE. Trimming took off 0 bases at V and 8 bases at J, with 16 bases between the two ends. CDR3 nucleotides: TGTGCCAGCAGCGTAGGAGTCGGTAGGGAAGTTACGCAGTATTTT. This sequence encodes CASSVGVGREVTQYF.

V gene TRBV4-1 combines with J gene TRBJ1-1; a possible D gene is TRBD1 (6 bases). Per germline, CDR1 MGHRA and CDR2 YSYEKL. The V end was cut by 3 bases, the J end by 4 bases, with 9 bases between. The CDR3 is 13 residues long. The DNA of the CDR3 is TGCGCCAGCAGCCAGGGGGCGGCCACTGAAGCTTTCTTT. Protein product: CASSQGAATEAFF.

The sample holds a few counts of this clonotype. The chain couples TRBV29-1 to TRBJ2-7, with D tentatively TRBD2 (6 bases). The V gene lost 8 bases and the J gene lost 3 bases, with 11 bases spanning the gap. Germline-derived CDR1 and CDR2 are SQVTM and ANQGSEA. The CDR3 totals 11 residues. CDR3 sequence: CSSAGGYEQYF. The DNA of the CDR3 is TGCAGCAGCGCCGGGGGCTACGAGCAGTACTTC.

CDR3: CASSPHGSNSYNEQFF. The CDR3 nucleotides read TGTGCCAGCAGCCCTCATGGGTCTAACTCCTACAATGAGCAGTTCTTC. The J gene is TRBJ2-1, the V gene TRBV7-2; no definite D call. V was pared by 5 bases and J by 0 bases, with 14 bases between. The germline CDR1 and CDR2 sequences are SGHTA and FQGNSA. The length of the CDR3 is 16 residues.

This clonotype has a handful of counts. The chain uses TRBV21-1 and TRBJ2-3; TRBD2, as called in the table, went unchecked against the DNA. TRBV21-1 constitutes a pseudogene. The CDR3 runs 18 residues. The CDR3: CASSKEGSSAGGPDTQYF. The DNA of the CDR3 is TGTGCCAGCAGCAAAGAGGGGAGCTCAGCGGGAGGTCCAGATACGCAGTATTTT.

The sample holds a few counts of this clonotype. The rearrangement uses TRBV12-3 or TRBV12-4 and TRBJ2-7, with D unclear. The CDR3 has 14 residues. The V gene lost 3 bases and the J gene lost 5 bases, with 14 bases spanning the gap. Here the CDR3 DNA reads TGTGCCAGCAGTTTCCTTGGGCCCGTGGACGAGCAGTACTTC. The encoded protein is CASSFLGPVDEQYF.

The chain recombines TRBV9 with TRBJ1-5; possibly TRBD1 for D (6 bases). The germline V gene has CDR1 SGDLS and CDR2 YYNGEE. Trimming shortened V by 0 bases and J by 6 bases, and 13 bases separated the two germline ends. The CDR3 spans 15 residues. The DNA for the CDR3 is TGTGCCAGCAGCGTAGGGTTAGGGGGGGGTCAGCCCCAGCATTTT. Protein sequence: CASSVGLGGGQPQHF.

The chain joins TRBV4-3 to TRBJ1-3, with D unclear. V gave up 0 bases and J gave up 8 bases, with 17 bases separating them. The germline V gene encodes CDR1 LGHNA and CDR2 YSLEER. The CDR3 contains 16 residues. CDR3 DNA: TGCGCCAGCAGCCAAGATCTAGGGTCCGCAGGACACACCATATATTTT. Protein sequence: CASSQDLGSAGHTIYF.

The genes are TRBV11-2 and TRBJ2-5; D is unclear. There are 11 residues in the CDR3. V was shortened by 6 bases and J by 9 bases, with 11 bases between the two germline ends. The germline CDR1 and CDR2 sequences are SGHAT and FQNNGV. CDR3 in DNA: TGTGCCAGCAGTCTCGAGCAGGCCCAGTACTTC. Translation: CASSLEQAQYF. The variable domain in full, completed from reference TRBV11-2 and TRBJ2-5, reads EAGVAQSPRYKIIEKRQSVAFWCNPISGHATLYWYQQILGQGPKLLIQFQNNGVVDDSQLPKDRFSAERLKGVDSTLKIQPAKLEDSAVYLCASSLEQAQYFGPGTRLLVL.